These T cell receptor beta chains were read from a single sample in a study of CD8 T cells in ankylosing spondylitis. TCRdb re-called the 5' RACE reads with MiXCR, one entry per CDR3 protein. This sample has approximately 350,000 distinct CDR3 sequences, with approximately 22% found just once. The sequenced sample consisted of blood, either unsorted or a sorted T cell fraction (not recorded which). The receptors originated from a male donor with ankylosing spondylitis or in good health (not recorded which). CDR3s include the opening cysteine and the closing phenylalanine or tryptophan. D genes are given only for firm matches. Not all rows give a size; the values are once, few, many and, for expanded clones, a class.

>few|TRBJ2-1|-|TRBV12-3/TRBV12-4
TGTGCCAGCAGTTCCACCGGGACCCCCAATGAGCAGTTCTTC
CASSSTGTPNEQFF
>many|TRBJ2-7|-|TRBV7-9
TGTGCCAGCAGTCTCGATAGGACACCCTCCTACGAGCAGTACTTC
CASSLDRTPSYEQYF
>few|TRBJ2-3|-|TRBV5-6
TGTGCCAGCAGCTTGGCGGCAGGCTCGGTTACGCAGTATTTT
CASSLAAGSVTQYF
>many|TRBJ2-1|TRBD1|TRBV20-1
TGCAGTGCTAGGGAGGGACAGGATTACAATGAGCAGTTCTTC
CSAREGQDYNEQFF
>many|TRBJ2-1|TRBD2|TRBV9
TGTGCCAGCAGCTCGAGCGGGGGAGGTTACAATGAGCAGTTCTTC
CASSSSGGGYNEQFF
>few|TRBJ2-3|-|TRBV5-1
TGCGCCAGCAGCCTGACCGGGGGAGTTTCACTAAGCACAGATACGCAGTATTTT
CASSLTGGVSLSTDTQYF
>-|TRBJ2-1|-|TRBV11-1
TGTGCCAGCAGCTTTGGGCCCTGGGAGCAGTTCTTC
CASSFGPWEQFF
>-|TRBJ1-1|-|TRBV12-3/TRBV12-4
TGTGCCAGCATCCCAGGAGAGGGCCCTGAAGCTTTCTTT
CASIPGEGPEAFF
>-|TRBJ2-2|-|TRBV14
TGTGCCAGCAGCCAAGTGAACACCGGGGAGCTGTTTTTT
CASSQVNTGELFF
>few|TRBJ2-7|TRBD1|TRBV2
TGTGCCAGCAGTGGCCTCGGGACAGTCCTTGAGGACGAGCAGTACTTC
CASSGLGTVLEDEQYF
>-|TRBJ2-5|-|TRBV3-1
TGTGCCAGCAGCCAAGGTCAGGAAGAGACCCAGTACTTC
CASSQGQEETQYF
>-|TRBJ2-1|-|TRBV12-3/TRBV12-4
TGTGCCAGCAGTTTAGGCGAACCAACCTACAATGAGCAGTTCTTC
CASSLGEPTYNEQFF
>few|TRBJ2-7|-|TRBV29-1
TGCAGCGTTGAAGGGGGCGGCGAGCAGTACTTC
CSVEGGGEQYF
>many|TRBJ2-1|-|TRBV11-2
TGTGCCAGCAGCCTGGGGGGCCTCAATGAGCAGTTCTTC
CASSLGGLNEQFF
>-|TRBJ2-5|TRBD1|TRBV7-8
TGTGCCAGCAGCTTAGCCGGGACAGGGGGCGTGGAGACCCAGTACTTC
CASSLAGTGGVETQYF
>few|TRBJ2-1|TRBD2|TRBV4-1
TGCGCCAGCAGCCTCGGGGGGGCAGGGAATGAGCAGTTCTTC
CASSLGGAGNEQFF
>-|TRBJ2-7|-|TRBV9
TGTGCCAGCAGCTCGGGGGTCCACGAGCAGTACTTC
CASSSGVHEQYF
>few|TRBJ2-7|TRBD2|TRBV10-1
TGCGCCAGCAGTGAGTCGACGGCGGGGGGGTACGAGCAGTACTTC
CASSESTAGGYEQYF
>-|TRBJ2-7|TRBD1|TRBV27
TGTGCCAGCAGTCCCGGGACAGGGGCAAGGCACGAGCAGTACTTC
CASSPGTGARHEQYF
>-|TRBJ2-2|-|TRBV7-8
TGTGCCAGCAGCTTTTATCCCCTCTCGAACACCGGGGAGCTGTTTTTT
CASSFYPLSNTGELFF
>few|TRBJ1-3|TRBD1|TRBV2
TGTGCCAGCAGCACGGACTCCGGGACAGTTAGTGGAAACACCATATATTTT
CASSTDSGTVSGNTIYF
>-|TRBJ2-7|TRBD2|TRBV28
TGTGCCAGCAGTTTAAACCCGGGCGGGGGCGAGCAGTACTTC
CASSLNPGGGEQYF
>few|TRBJ2-7|-|TRBV27
TGTGCCAGCAGTTTATTGGGGCCCTACGAGCAGTACTTC
CASSLLGPYEQYF
>few|TRBJ2-7|TRBD1|TRBV7-9
TGTGCCAGCAGCCCTCCGGGACAGGGGGACTACGAGCAGTACTTC
CASSPPGQGDYEQYF
>-|TRBJ2-7|-|TRBV11-1
TGTGCCAGCAGCTCTACTCGTTCTGTCACAAGGCAGGACTACGAGCAGTACTTC
CASSSTRSVTRQDYEQYF
>-|TRBJ2-7|-|TRBV7-9
TGTGCCAGCAGCGCCGCAGGGACTGCAGCATCCTACGAGCAGTACTTC
CASSAAGTAASYEQYF
>-|TRBJ1-1|-|TRBV29-1
TGCAGCGTTGAATACCCAGAGAACACTGAAGCTTTCTTT
CSVEYPENTEAFF
>-|TRBJ2-5|-|TRBV9
TGTGCCAGCAGCGTAGACAGGGATCAAGAGACCCAGTACTTC
CASSVDRDQETQYF
>-|TRBJ2-7|TRBD1|TRBV5-1
TGCGCCAGCAGCTTGGATGGACAGGGCGGGTACGAGCAGTACTTC
CASSLDGQGGYEQYF
>-|TRBJ2-4|-|TRBV7-9
TGTGCCAGCAGCTCGGGGGCCAAAAACATTCAGTACTTC
CASSSGAKNIQYF
>-|TRBJ2-3|TRBD1|TRBV20-1
TGCAGTGTAAAGGACAGGTTCGGAGATACGCAGTATTTT
CSVKDRFGDTQYF
>many|TRBJ1-1|TRBD1|TRBV12-3/TRBV12-4
TGTGCCAGCGGGAGAGGGGACAGGAACACTGAAGCTTTCTTT
CASGRGDRNTEAFF
>-|TRBJ2-3|-|TRBV3-1
TGTGCCAGCAGCCAAGGGGCCGGGAGCAGCACAGATACGCAGTATTTT
CASSQGAGSSTDTQYF
>many|TRBJ1-1|TRBD1|TRBV29-1
TGCAGCGTGACAGGGTTGAACACTGAAGCTTTCTTT
CSVTGLNTEAFF
>-|TRBJ2-1|-|TRBV14
TGTGCCAGCAGCCCTCTCCAGGGACACTACAATGAGCAGTTCTTC
CASSPLQGHYNEQFF
>-|TRBJ1-6|-|TRBV28
TGTGCCAGCAGCCCCGGGGTGGGCGATTCACCCCTCCACTTT
CASSPGVGDSPLHF
>-|TRBJ2-3|-|TRBV12-3/TRBV12-4
TGTGCCAGCAGCCCCGCCTCGGATACGCAGTATTTT
CASSPASDTQYF
>few|TRBJ2-3|-|TRBV15
TGTGCCACCAGCAGATTTCTCACAGATACGCAGTATTTT
CATSRFLTDTQYF
>-|TRBJ2-7|TRBD1|TRBV7-9
TGTGCCAGCACCCGAATCCGGGACAGTCGATTGGGGCAGTACTTC
CASTRIRDSRLGQYF
>few|TRBJ2-7|-|TRBV2
TGTGCCAGCAATCAGGACTACGAGCAGTACTTC
CASNQDYEQYF
>few|TRBJ1-1|-|TRBV6-5
TGTGCCAGCAGTTACTTCTCCAGCGGCACTGAAGCTTTCTTT
CASSYFSSGTEAFF
>-|TRBJ2-7|TRBD1|TRBV2
TGTGCCAGCCACGGACAGGGGTCCTACGAGCAGTACTTC
CASHGQGSYEQYF